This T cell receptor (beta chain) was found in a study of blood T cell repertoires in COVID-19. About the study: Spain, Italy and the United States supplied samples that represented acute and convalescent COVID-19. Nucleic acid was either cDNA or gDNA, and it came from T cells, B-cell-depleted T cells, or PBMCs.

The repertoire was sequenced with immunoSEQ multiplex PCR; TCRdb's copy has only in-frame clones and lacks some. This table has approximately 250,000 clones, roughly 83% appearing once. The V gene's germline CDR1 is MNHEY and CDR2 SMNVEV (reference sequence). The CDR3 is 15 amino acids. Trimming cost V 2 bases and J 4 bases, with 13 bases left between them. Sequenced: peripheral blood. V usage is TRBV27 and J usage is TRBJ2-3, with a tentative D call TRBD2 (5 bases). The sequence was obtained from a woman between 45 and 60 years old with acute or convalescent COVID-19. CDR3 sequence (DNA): TGTGCCAGCAGTTTAGGATCTGAGGGATCAGATACGCAGTATTTT. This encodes CASSLGSEGSDTQYF.